This T cell receptor (beta chain) came from a study of blood T cell repertoires in COVID-19. Study information: Acute and convalescent COVID-19 samples came from the United States, Italy and Spain. PBMCs, B-cell-depleted T cells, or T cells were the source of the cDNA or gDNA that made up the material.

The CDR3 loop spans 16 amino acids. The germline CDR1 and CDR2 sequences are SGHVS and FQNEAQ. The junction had 4 bases not matched to a gene; V was cut back by 2 bases and J by 1 base. Cohorts were determined from participant-reported clinical history. Only in-frame clones appear in the TCRdb table, and some are missing; sequencing was by immunoSEQ multiplex PCR. The sample yields about 200,000 clones, 80% to 85% seen once. Sequences were obtained from PBMCs or T cells enriched from blood (not recorded which). The rearrangement links TRBV7-8 to TRBJ1-1; TRBD1 matches 10 bases. The sequence was collected from a man aged 40-49 years who had recovered from COVID-19. CDR3 DNA: TGTGCCAGCAGCTTACTCCGACAGGGGGCGAACACTGAAGCTTTCTTT. Amino acids: CASSLLRQGANTEAFF.